Following are 7 T cell receptor beta chains from one sample sequenced in a study of Graves' ophthalmopathy and Graves' hyperthyroidism. RNA transcripts provided the template for amplifying TCR beta CDR3 regions. Scientists carried out first-round RT-PCR using HTBI primers and then a second-round multiplex PCR. A single record per CDR3 protein comes from TCRdb applying MiXCR to the multiplex PCR reads. Altogether some 750,000 distinct CDR3 sequences are present, 40% being singletons, with the ten largest covering about 40%. Sequencing used peripheral blood. The source of these receptors is an adult man with Graves' ophthalmopathy.

The chain combines TRBV29-1 with TRBJ2-7; D remains unclear. V lost 4 bases to trimming and J lost 5 bases, with 12 bases between them. The V gene's germline CDR1 is SQVTM and CDR2 ANQGSEA. The CDR3 totals 12 residues. The CDR3 reads CSVALGTHEQYF. The CDR3, as DNA: TGCAGCGTTGCCTTGGGAACCCACGAGCAGTACTTC.

In this sample, this clonotype turned up many times. J is TRBJ2-7 and V is TRBV7-9; 13 bases match TRBD2. Germline CDR1 and CDR2: SEHNR and FQNEAQ (reference sequence). The length of the CDR3 is 15 residues. Unmatched junction bases numbered 1, after V lost 3 bases and J lost 2 bases. CDR3 nucleotide sequence: TGTGCCAGCAGCTTGGGACTAGCGGGGACCTACGAGCAGTACTTC. Its protein is CASSLGLAGTYEQYF.

This clonotype has at least ten counts. The V gene is TRBV7-9, the J gene TRBJ2-7; no firm D call. The CDR3 has 12 amino acids. V shed 1 base and J shed 6 bases, with 7 bases lying between them. The germline gives CDR1 SEHNR, CDR2 FQNEAQ (reference sequence). In nucleotides, the CDR3 is TGTGCCAGCAGCTTAGAGGGTTTCGAGCAGTACTTC. This gives the protein CASSLEGFEQYF.

The chain links TRBV25-1 to TRBJ2-6, with D hard to call. The CDR3 consists of 20 residues. The V and J ends lost 5 bases and 0 bases respectively, with 23 bases between them. From germline, CDR1 is MGHDK and CDR2 SYGVNS. As DNA, the CDR3 is TGTGCCAGCAGTTCCCACCTTGGACGAGCCCGGAGCTCTGGGGCCAACGTCCTGACTTTC. It translates to CASSSHLGRARSSGANVLTF.

The chain combines TRBV2 with TRBJ1-1, with D possibly matching TRBD1 (6 bases). The germline V gene encodes CDR1 SNHLY and CDR2 FYNNEI. This CDR3 contains 12 residues. The V end was cut by 11 bases, the J end by 3 bases, with 13 bases between. As DNA, the CDR3 is TGTGCCTGGGATCCAGGGGACACTGAAGCTTTCTTT. This encodes CAWDPGDTEAFF.

Regarding this clonotype: A much more abundant neighbour one base away suggests this may be a read error. This chain connects TRBV5-1 to TRBJ2-5; weak D call: TRBD2 (6 bases). Germline assignment: CDR1 SGHRS and CDR2 YFSETQ. This CDR3 spans 14 amino acids. The CDR3 is CASSVEGGGVTQYF. The CDR3 coding sequence is TGTGCCAGCAGCGTAGAAGGCGGAGGGGTGACCCAGTACTTC.

The gene calls are TRBV5-3 and TRBJ1-1; weak D call: TRBD1 (5 bases). TRBV5-3 is an ORF, with its function uncertain. The CDR3 is made up of 15 amino acids. Trimming cost V 8 bases and J 5 bases, with 22 bases left between them. DNA for the CDR3: TGTGCCAGCTCCCCTACAGCTTCGGGGGATACTGAAGCTTTCTTT. Translating it yields CASSPTASGDTEAFF.